These T cell receptor beta chains were read from a single sample in a study of identifying expanded T cells in peripheral blood. Profiled with immunoSEQ multiplex PCR; TCRdb holds only in-frame clones, not every one. The sample includes roughly 75,000 clones, 90% of them seen just once. Sample: blood. All receptors derive from a person aged 18 to 69 in good health. The CDR3 runs from the conserved cysteine through the conserved F or W. A D gene is named only where the DNA matches it firmly. Expanded clones are given a class, and other clones once, few, many or no size at all.

v_call: TRBV13
j_call: TRBJ2-2
d_call: .
clone_size: .
cdr3_aa: CASSLASGPTGELFF
cdr3_nt: TGTGCCAGCAGCTTAGCCTCGGGGCCCACCGGGGAGCTGTTTTTT

v_call: TRBV5-6
j_call: TRBJ2-7
d_call: .
clone_size: .
cdr3_aa: CASSFVDGNSYEQYF
cdr3_nt: TGTGCCAGCAGCTTTGTTGACGGTAACTCCTACGAGCAGTACTTC

v_call: TRBV7-2
j_call: TRBJ2-1
d_call: .
clone_size: .
cdr3_aa: CASSPQRGGAGEQFF
cdr3_nt: TGTGCCAGCAGCCCCCAGAGAGGGGGGGCTGGTGAGCAGTTCTTC

v_call: TRBV19
j_call: TRBJ2-6
d_call: .
clone_size: .
cdr3_aa: CASSMESSGANVLTF
cdr3_nt: TGTGCCAGTAGTATGGAGAGCTCTGGGGCCAACGTCCTGACTTTC

v_call: TRBV19
j_call: TRBJ2-7
d_call: TRBD1
clone_size: .
cdr3_aa: CASSIDRGLSYEQYF
cdr3_nt: TGTGCCAGTAGTATTGACAGGGGTTTATCATACGAGCAGTACTTC

v_call: TRBV30
j_call: TRBJ1-3
d_call: .
clone_size: .
cdr3_aa: CAFNRESSGNTIYF
cdr3_nt: TGTGCCTTTAACAGGGAAAGCTCTGGAAACACCATATATTTT

v_call: TRBV6-5
j_call: TRBJ2-3
d_call: .
clone_size: .
cdr3_aa: CASSFRSGDTQYF
cdr3_nt: TGTGCCAGCAGTTTTAGGTCAGGGGATACGCAGTATTTT

v_call: TRBV27
j_call: TRBJ1-5
d_call: .
clone_size: .
cdr3_aa: CASSLQGPDPLNQPQHF
cdr3_nt: TGTGCCAGCAGTTTGCAGGGACCCGACCCCTTGAATCAGCCCCAGCATTTT

v_call: TRBV2
j_call: TRBJ1-1
d_call: .
clone_size: once
cdr3_aa: CASCGELNTEAFF
cdr3_nt: TGTGCCAGTTGTGGAGAGCTGAACACTGAAGCTTTCTTT

v_call: TRBV19
j_call: TRBJ1-1
d_call: .
clone_size: few
cdr3_aa: CASSTPGTNTEAFF
cdr3_nt: TGTGCCAGTAGTACGCCGGGTACGAACACTGAAGCTTTCTTT

v_call: TRBV28
j_call: TRBJ1-1
d_call: .
clone_size: .
cdr3_aa: CASSSGRRRAFF
cdr3_nt: TGTGCCAGCAGTTCAGGGAGGCGAAGAGCTTTCTTT

v_call: TRBV28
j_call: TRBJ1-2
d_call: .
clone_size: .
cdr3_aa: CASSLVGVQGYTF
cdr3_nt: TGTGCCAGCAGTTTGGTAGGAGTTCAGGGCTACACCTTC

v_call: TRBV6-6
j_call: TRBJ2-3
d_call: TRBD2
clone_size: .
cdr3_aa: CASSRGGTNTDTQYF
cdr3_nt: TGTGCCAGCAGCCGAGGCGGGACTAACACAGATACGCAGTATTTT

v_call: TRBV5-1
j_call: TRBJ2-4
d_call: .
clone_size: .
cdr3_aa: CASSALEPAKNIQYF
cdr3_nt: TGCGCCAGCAGCGCCTTAGAACCGGCCAAAAACATTCAGTACTTC

v_call: TRBV14
j_call: TRBJ2-7
d_call: .
clone_size: .
cdr3_aa: CASSSSYEQYF
cdr3_nt: TGTGCCAGCAGTTCCTCCTACGAGCAGTACTTC

v_call: TRBV6-5
j_call: TRBJ1-1
d_call: .
clone_size: .
cdr3_aa: CASSSYIRSEAFF
cdr3_nt: TGTGCCAGCAGTTCATACATCCGATCTGAAGCTTTCTTT

v_call: TRBV7-2
j_call: TRBJ2-7
d_call: .
clone_size: once
cdr3_aa: CASSASWGSYEQYF
cdr3_nt: TGTGCCAGCAGCGCATCATGGGGCTCCTACGAGCAGTACTTC

v_call: TRBV11-2
j_call: TRBJ2-1
d_call: .
clone_size: .
cdr3_aa: CASSEENGQFF
cdr3_nt: TGTGCCAGCAGCGAGGAGAACGGGCAGTTCTTC

v_call: TRBV5-5
j_call: TRBJ1-2
d_call: TRBD1
clone_size: .
cdr3_aa: CASSWTGGGIYGYTF
cdr3_nt: TGTGCCAGCAGCTGGACAGGGGGAGGGATATATGGCTACACCTTC

v_call: TRBV28
j_call: TRBJ2-1
d_call: TRBD2
clone_size: few
cdr3_aa: CASSGASGRNEQFF
cdr3_nt: TGTGCCAGCAGCGGGGCTAGCGGAAGGAATGAGCAGTTCTTC

v_call: TRBV2
j_call: TRBJ2-5
d_call: TRBD2
clone_size: .
cdr3_aa: CASSRTSGSGETQYF
cdr3_nt: TGTGCCAGCAGTCGGACTAGCGGGAGCGGGGAGACCCAGTACTTC

v_call: TRBV14
j_call: TRBJ1-4
d_call: .
clone_size: .
cdr3_aa: CASSPRGATNEKLFF
cdr3_nt: TGTGCCAGCAGCCCCAGGGGTGCAACTAATGAAAAACTGTTTTTT

v_call: TRBV5-6
j_call: TRBJ2-2
d_call: .
clone_size: .
cdr3_aa: CASSLVVRTGTPGELFF
cdr3_nt: TGTGCCAGCAGCTTGGTCGTCCGTACAGGCACCCCCGGGGAGCTGTTTTTT

v_call: TRBV20-1
j_call: TRBJ2-7
d_call: .
clone_size: .
cdr3_aa: CSARGRGEQYF
cdr3_nt: TGCAGTGCTAGAGGTAGAGGGGAGCAGTACTTC

v_call: TRBV5-1
j_call: TRBJ1-1
d_call: .
clone_size: .
cdr3_aa: CASSPRGDRPNTEAFF
cdr3_nt: TGCGCCAGCAGCCCAAGGGGGGATCGACCGAACACTGAAGCTTTCTTT

v_call: TRBV18
j_call: TRBJ2-1
d_call: .
clone_size: .
cdr3_aa: CASSPGNEQFF
cdr3_nt: TGTGCCAGCTCACCGGGGAATGAGCAGTTCTTC

v_call: TRBV2
j_call: TRBJ2-3
d_call: TRBD2
clone_size: .
cdr3_aa: CASSGTSGASTDTQYF
cdr3_nt: TGTGCCAGCAGCGGGACTAGCGGGGCAAGCACAGATACGCAGTATTTT

v_call: TRBV6-5
j_call: TRBJ1-2
d_call: .
clone_size: once
cdr3_aa: CASSYDSNYGYTF
cdr3_nt: TGTGCCAGCAGTTACGACAGCAACTATGGCTACACCTTC

v_call: TRBV11-2
j_call: TRBJ1-2
d_call: TRBD1
clone_size: .
cdr3_aa: CASSRIPRDRDYGYTF
cdr3_nt: TGTGCCAGCAGCCGGATCCCCCGGGACAGGGACTATGGCTACACCTTC

v_call: TRBV28
j_call: TRBJ2-1
d_call: TRBD2
clone_size: .
cdr3_aa: CASSFLGASGHYNEQFF
cdr3_nt: TGTGCCAGCAGTTTTCTTGGTGCTAGCGGCCACTACAATGAGCAGTTCTTC

v_call: TRBV9
j_call: TRBJ1-2
d_call: .
clone_size: .
cdr3_aa: CASSVGRATYGYTF
cdr3_nt: TGTGCCAGCAGCGTAGGAAGGGCCACCTATGGCTACACCTTC

v_call: TRBV10-3
j_call: TRBJ1-2
d_call: TRBD1
clone_size: .
cdr3_aa: CAIRETGVNYGYTF
cdr3_nt: TGTGCCATCAGAGAAACAGGGGTAAACTATGGCTACACCTTC